This is a list of T cell receptor beta chains from one sample in a study of control samples from healthy donors and cancer patients. TCRdb's copy holds only in-frame clones and misses some; the assay was immunoSEQ multiplex PCR. The sample consists of approximately 140,000 clones, roughly 94% of them appearing once. The specimen was blood. The receptors derive from a middle-aged man in good health. CDR3s include the opening cysteine and the closing phenylalanine or tryptophan. The D gene is left open where the match is weak. Clone size is not always given. Where it is, it says once, few, many or a class for expanded clones.

d_gene	j_gene	abundance	v_gene	CDR3aa	CDR3nt
TRBD2	TRBJ2-1	-	TRBV11-2	CASSFSGGNEQFF	TGTGCCAGCAGCTTTAGCGGGGGGAATGAGCAGTTCTTC
-	TRBJ2-2	-	TRBV6-4	CASSDEGGRHTGELFF	TGTGCCAGCAGTGACGAGGGGGGACGTCACACCGGGGAGCTGTTTTTT
TRBD1	TRBJ2-7	-	TRBV13	CASSPSGGYEQYF	TGTGCCAGCAGCCCGTCAGGGGGCTACGAGCAGTACTTC
-	TRBJ1-1	once	TRBV4-1	CASTYKRNTEAFF	TGCGCCAGCACCTACAAGCGTAACACTGAAGCTTTCTTT
-	TRBJ1-2	-	TRBV7-9	CASSPFPPVTGTYGYTF	TGTGCCAGCAGCCCGTTTCCCCCAGTTACGGGAACCTATGGCTACACCTTC
-	TRBJ1-2	-	TRBV2	CASTTGPSVYGYTF	TGTGCCAGCACCACAGGGCCCAGTGTTTACGGCTACACCTTC
TRBD1	TRBJ1-1	many	TRBV19	CATSTGIFTEAFF	TGTGCCACCTCGACAGGGATTTTTACTGAAGCTTTCTTT
-	TRBJ1-1	-	TRBV4-3	CASSQGPDLNTEAFF	TGCGCCAGCAGCCAAGGCCCCGACTTAAACACTGAAGCTTTCTTT
-	TRBJ2-5	-	TRBV13	CASSLGHSETQYF	TGTGCCAGCAGCTTAGGCCACTCAGAGACCCAGTACTTC
-	TRBJ1-2	-	TRBV4-1	CASSQERPMNYGYTF	TGCGCCAGCAGCCAAGAAAGACCGATGAACTATGGCTACACCTTC
-	TRBJ2-3	-	TRBV19	CASSMTDTQYF	TGTGCCAGTAGTATGACAGATACGCAGTATTTT
TRBD2	TRBJ2-7	-	TRBV18	CASSQTVQSGSTYEQYF	TGTGCCAGCTCACAGACAGTACAAAGCGGGAGCACCTACGAGCAGTACTTC
-	TRBJ1-6	-	TRBV4-3	CASSQESLDGEPLHF	TGCGCCAGCAGCCAAGAGTCACTGGACGGGGAACCCCTCCACTTT
-	TRBJ1-1	-	TRBV5-1	CASSTTGTTNTEAFF	TGCGCCAGCAGCACTACCGGGACGACGAACACTGAAGCTTTCTTT
TRBD1	TRBJ1-1	once	TRBV28	CASRPPRGTEAFF	TGTGCCAGCAGGCCACCCAGGGGGACTGAAGCTTTCTTT
TRBD2	TRBJ2-7	-	TRBV7-9	CASSSRTSGAYEQYF	TGTGCCAGCAGCTCCCGGACTAGCGGTGCCTACGAGCAGTACTTC
-	TRBJ2-2	-	TRBV27	CASSWLQTGELFF	TGTGCCAGCAGTTGGCTCCAAACCGGGGAGCTGTTTTTT
-	TRBJ2-3	-	TRBV11-2	CASSSPAGNTDTQYF	TGTGCCAGCAGCTCACCAGCCGGTAACACAGATACGCAGTATTTT
-	TRBJ1-1	once	TRBV19	CASSTTGTMNTEAFF	TGTGCCAGTAGTACCACAGGGACTATGAACACTGAAGCTTTCTTT
-	TRBJ1-4	-	TRBV6-1	CASSEAGSITNEKLFF	TGTGCCAGCAGTGAAGCGGGCAGTATAACTAATGAAAAACTGTTTTTT
-	TRBJ1-1	-	TRBV7-6	CASSLDGGAGTEAFF	TGTGCCAGCAGCTTAGATGGGGGCGCTGGCACTGAAGCTTTCTTT
-	TRBJ1-1	-	TRBV9	CASSVRGSGVGSTEAFF	TGTGCCAGCAGCGTACGGGGAAGTGGGGTGGGGAGCACTGAAGCTTTCTTT
-	TRBJ1-1	-	TRBV27	CASSPLVEPYTEAFF	TGTGCCAGCAGTCCCCTGGTTGAGCCCTACACTGAAGCTTTCTTT
-	TRBJ2-7	-	TRBV3-1/TRBV3-2	CASSQGWRQLSYEQYF	TGTGCCAGCAGCCAAGGATGGCGGCAGCTATCCTACGAGCAGTACTTC
-	TRBJ1-1	-	TRBV6-5	CASKTGNTRTEAFF	TGTGCCAGCAAAACCGGGAATACGAGGACTGAAGCTTTCTTT
TRBD1	TRBJ2-7	few	TRBV10-2	CASSDMGQGLNEQYF	TGCGCCAGCAGTGACATGGGACAGGGGTTAAACGAGCAGTACTTC
-	TRBJ1-4	-	TRBV6-5	CAATGAEEKLFF	TGTGCCGCCACTGGGGCGGAAGAAAAACTGTTTTTT
-	TRBJ1-1	-	TRBV5-1	CASSLKMGGNTEAFF	TGCGCCAGCAGCTTAAAGATGGGGGGGAACACTGAAGCTTTCTTT
TRBD1	TRBJ1-1	-	TRBV4-1	CASSQDWDRAMNTEAFF	TGCGCCAGCAGCCAAGATTGGGACAGGGCCATGAACACTGAAGCTTTCTTT
TRBD1	TRBJ1-2	-	TRBV11-2	CASSLDPGQGDSYGYTF	TGTGCCAGCAGCTTAGATCCGGGACAGGGGGATAGCTATGGCTACACCTTC
TRBD2	TRBJ2-1	-	TRBV11-2	CASSPLPGSGAYNEQFF	TGTGCCAGCAGCCCCCTGCCCGGTAGCGGGGCCTACAATGAGCAGTTCTTC
-	TRBJ2-5	once	TRBV15	CATSSPWRGEETQYF	TGTGCCACCAGCAGCCCTTGGCGGGGAGAAGAGACCCAGTACTTC
-	TRBJ1-5	-	TRBV30	CAWSRDSNQPQHF	TGTGCCTGGAGCAGGGACAGCAATCAGCCCCAGCATTTT
TRBD2	TRBJ2-1	-	TRBV6-1	CASSEVQTSGGLYNEQFF	TGTGCCAGCAGTGAAGTCCAGACTAGCGGGGGGTTATACAATGAGCAGTTCTTC
-	TRBJ1-5	-	TRBV2	CASGQSFNQPQHF	TGTGCCAGCGGGCAATCCTTCAATCAGCCCCAGCATTTT
TRBD2	TRBJ2-5	-	TRBV30	CAWSTPWTSTETQYF	TGTGCCTGGAGTACCCCCTGGACTAGCACAGAGACCCAGTACTTC
-	TRBJ1-3	-	TRBV5-5	CASSFFQSVSGNTIYF	TGTGCCAGCAGCTTCTTCCAGTCAGTCTCTGGAAACACCATATATTTT
TRBD1	TRBJ1-1	-	TRBV12-5	CASGLVLGTGGLVNTEAFF	TGTGCTAGTGGTTTGGTACTTGGGACAGGGGGCCTCGTGAACACTGAAGCTTTCTTT
-	TRBJ1-1	-	TRBV12-3/TRBV12-4	CASSLSWGTEAFF	TGTGCCAGCAGTTTAAGCTGGGGCACTGAAGCTTTCTTT
-	TRBJ1-1	-	TRBV25-1	CASSELGGGDTEAFF	TGTGCCAGCAGTGAATTAGGGGGAGGGGACACTGAAGCTTTCTTT
-	TRBJ1-4	-	TRBV9	CASSHSGQSTNEKLFF	TGTGCCAGCAGCCACTCCGGACAGTCAACTAATGAAAAACTGTTTTTT
TRBD1	TRBJ2-7	once	TRBV7-9	CASSHSGTGGYEQYF	TGTGCCAGCAGCCACTCCGGGACAGGGGGCTACGAGCAGTACTTC
-	TRBJ1-2	-	TRBV4-3	CASSQVGGANYGYTF	TGCGCCAGCAGCCAAGTCGGCGGAGCTAACTATGGCTACACCTTC
-	TRBJ1-1	-	TRBV4-3	CASSQIEGTEAFF	TGCGCCAGCAGCCAGATCGAGGGCACTGAAGCTTTCTTT
-	TRBJ1-6	-	TRBV4-2	CASSQVSQNSPLHF	TGTGCCAGCAGCCAAGTAAGTCAAAATTCACCCCTCCACTTT
-	TRBJ1-2	-	TRBV5-1	CASSPSNPGGYTF	TGCGCCAGCAGCCCGAGCAATCCGGGGGGCTACACCTTC